The clone carrying this TCR beta chain has only a few counts. Its specificity is not known. The assay was immunoSEQ multiplex PCR, and TCRdb's table has in-frame clones only and misses some. The table lists around 56,000 clones, around 89% of them singletons, with around 1.4% in the top ten. The data stem from a study of OX40 agonist ivuxolimab in advanced cancers. About the study: People who had prior anti-PD-1, anti-PD-L1 or anti-CTLA-4 therapy could take part, and less than 50% had some. Study-wide findings and caveats: There were, on average, more expanded clones in CD8+ T cells than in CD4+. What antigens the expanded peripheral T cells recognized was never established.

Trimming cost V 1 base and J 4 bases, with 12 bases left between them. Germline V gives CDR1 GTSNPN, CDR2 SVGIG (reference sequence). The length of the CDR3 is 14 residues. With autoimmune disease history or systemic immunosuppression, patients were excluded. The sequences come from CD4+ or CD8+ T cells sorted from blood, collected in a trial of the OX40 agonist ivuxolimab. V gene TRBV30 combines with J gene TRBJ2-3, with D possibly TRBD1 on 6 matching bases. The receptor was isolated from an adult with an advanced solid tumor such as melanoma, head and neck, liver or kidney cancer. The CDR3 region is CAWSGQVGSDTQYF. In DNA form, the CDR3 reads TGTGCCTGGAGTGGACAGGTGGGGTCAGATACGCAGTATTTT.